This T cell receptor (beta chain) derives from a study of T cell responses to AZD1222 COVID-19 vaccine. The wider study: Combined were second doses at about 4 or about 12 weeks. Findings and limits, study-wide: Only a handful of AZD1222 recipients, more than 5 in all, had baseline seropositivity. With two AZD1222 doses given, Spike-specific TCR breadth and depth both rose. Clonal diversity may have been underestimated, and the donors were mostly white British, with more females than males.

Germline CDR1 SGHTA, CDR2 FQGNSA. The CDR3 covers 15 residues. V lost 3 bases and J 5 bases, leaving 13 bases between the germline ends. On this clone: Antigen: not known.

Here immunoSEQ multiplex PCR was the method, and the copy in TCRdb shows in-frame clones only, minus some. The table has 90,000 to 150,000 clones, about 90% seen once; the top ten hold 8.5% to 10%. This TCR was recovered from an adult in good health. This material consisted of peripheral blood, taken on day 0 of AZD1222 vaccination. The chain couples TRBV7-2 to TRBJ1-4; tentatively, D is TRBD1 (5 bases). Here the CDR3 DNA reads TGTGCCAGCAGCTTGGGCGGGACCCTAAATGAAAAACTGTTTTTT. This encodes CASSLGGTLNEKLFF.